The 16 T cell receptor beta chains listed next were all sequenced from one sample in a study of T cells in Graves' hyperthyroidism and ophthalmopathy. TCR beta CDR3 regions were amplified from RNA transcripts. The TCR CDR3 first-round RT-PCR relied on the HTBI primer set. Each CDR3 protein is one row after TCRdb ran MiXCR on the multiplex PCR reads. The sample shows about 400,000 distinct CDR3 sequences, 14% to 15% of them seen only once. The specimen was blood. These receptors originate from a woman between 25 and 40 years old with Graves' hyperthyroidism.

Note on this clonotype: One end of the junction fails to match germline, which may point to a read error. The CDR3 nucleotides read TGTGCCAGCGGTTTGAAGGCGGAGCAGTTCTTC. As protein: CASGLKAEQFF. This sequence joins TRBV28 and TRBJ2-1, with D hard to call. The CDR3 consists of 11 residues. The germline V gene encodes CDR1 MDHEN and CDR2 SYDVKM.

This clonotype was seen ten or more times. V usage is TRBV27 and J usage is TRBJ2-1; 14 nucleotides agree with TRBD2. Germline CDR1 reads MNHEY; CDR2 reads SMNVEV (reference sequence). This CDR3 contains 15 residues. V was clipped by 2 bases and J by 7 bases; unmatched bases: 1. The CDR3 DNA follows: TGTGCCAGCAGTTTAGGGACTAGCGGGAGTAATGAGCAGTTCTTC. This codes for CASSLGTSGSNEQFF.

The rearrangement joins TRBV4-2 to TRBJ2-1, with TRBD1 identical over 9 bases. The CDR3 extends over 15 amino acids. Per germline, CDR1 LGHNA and CDR2 YNFKEQ. The V and J ends lost 6 bases and 3 bases, in that order; junction bases with no gene match: 6. As DNA, the CDR3 is TGTGCCAGCAGGGCTCGGGACAGGGACTACAATGAGCAGTTCTTC. Encoded protein: CASRARDRDYNEQFF.

The chain links TRBV28 to TRBJ2-3; a weak D match, TRBD2 (6 bases). CDR1 MDHEN and CDR2 SYDVKM come from the germline V gene. V was trimmed by 3 bases and J by 7 bases, leaving 11 bases between them. The length of the CDR3 is 13 residues. DNA for the CDR3: TGTGCCAGCAGTTTCCCCGGGAGATATACGCAGTATTTT. It specifies CASSFPGRYTQYF.

This clonotype appeared many times. The chain joins TRBV3-1 to TRBJ2-1, with D unclear. V was shortened by 1 base and J by 10 bases, with 5 bases between the two germline ends. Germline V gene lookup returns CDR1 LGHDT and CDR2 YNNKEL (reference sequence). The length of the CDR3 is 11 residues. CDR3 protein: CASSQAREQFF. The CDR3 nucleotides are TGTGCCAGCAGCCAAGCTCGGGAGCAGTTCTTC.

This clonotype has a count of ten or more. The rearrangement uses TRBV6-1 and TRBJ1-2; D is uncertain. The CDR3 length is 12 residues. V was cut by 5 bases and J by 6 bases, with 10 bases left in between. The germline V gene has CDR1 MNHNS and CDR2 SASEGT. CDR3 residues: CASSYSGDGYTF. Written as DNA, the CDR3 is TGTGCCAGCAGTTATTCTGGGGATGGCTACACCTTC.

This chain links TRBV5-1 with TRBJ1-5; the D gene is possibly TRBD1 (5 bases). Trimming took off 0 bases at V and 5 bases at J, with 12 bases between the two ends. The CDR3 has 15 residues. Germline-derived CDR1 and CDR2 are SGHRS and YFSETQ. CDR3 in amino acids: CASSLGVGADQPQHF. Here the CDR3 DNA reads TGCGCCAGCAGCTTGGGAGTCGGGGCGGATCAGCCCCAGCATTTT.

This chain joins TRBV10-3 and TRBJ2-2; 9 bases line up with TRBD2. V lost 3 bases to trimming and J lost 6 bases; unmatched junction nucleotides: 2. CDR1 and CDR2 (germline): ENHRY, SYGVKD. The CDR3 contains 14 residues. The CDR3 sequence is CAISDGTSPGELFF. Written as DNA, the CDR3 is TGTGCCATCAGTGACGGGACTAGCCCCGGGGAGCTGTTTTTT.

V and J are TRBV20-1 and TRBJ2-1, with D perhaps matching TRBD1 or TRBD2 (5 bases each). CDR1 is DFQATT, CDR2 SNEGSKA, per germline (reference sequence). Trimming removed 5 bases from V and 2 bases from J, with 16 bases in between. This CDR3 has 15 residues. The CDR3 nucleotides read TGCAGTGCTCCCCGCCGGGACGAGACCTACAATGAGCAGTTCTTC. Translated: CSAPRRDETYNEQFF.

In this sample, this clonotype turned up many times. The CDR3 DNA follows: TGTGCCAGCAGTGTGGGCAGCTGGACCTACGAGCAGTACTTC. Translated: CASSVGSWTYEQYF. The rearrangement uses TRBV2 and TRBJ2-7; D not certain. CDR1 is SNHLY and CDR2 is FYNNEI in the germline V gene. The CDR3 runs to 14 residues. The ends were cut back, 4 bases at V and 2 bases at J, with 12 bases in the middle.

In this sample, this clonotype turned up many times. The chain is built from TRBV27 and TRBJ1-1, with 10 positions matching TRBD1. Germline CDR1 reads MNHEY; CDR2 reads SMNVEV (reference sequence). This CDR3 region has 14 residues. Trimming at V came to 6 bases and at J to 4 bases, leaving 5 bases not matched to a gene. CDR3 amino acids: CASRPTGGSTEAFF. Here the CDR3 DNA reads TGTGCCAGCAGACCGACAGGGGGCTCCACTGAAGCTTTCTTT.

The V call is TRBV6-1, the J call TRBJ1-1; D perhaps matches TRBD1 (5 bases). Deletions cut 8 bases from V and 1 base from J, with 11 bases between. Germline V lookup: CDR1 MNHNS, CDR2 SASEGT. The CDR3 runs 13 residues. The CDR3 region has the DNA TGTGCCAGCGAGCAGGGAGCGAACACTGAAGCTTTCTTT. Translation gives CASEQGANTEAFF.

This clonotype was seen ten or more times. This sequence joins TRBV5-1 and TRBJ2-7, with D perhaps TRBD1 (6 bases). The CDR3 has 13 residues. V was cut by 2 bases and J by 2 bases, with 8 bases left in between. Germline values: CDR1 SGHRS, CDR2 YFSETQ. CDR3 residues: CASSFTGPYEQYF. The CDR3 coding sequence is TGCGCCAGCAGCTTTACAGGGCCCTACGAGCAGTACTTC.

This clonotype appeared many times. The chain links TRBV12-3 or TRBV12-4 to TRBJ1-5; the D is unclear. The germline V and J ends were trimmed by 4 bases and 2 bases, with 9 bases remaining between them. The CDR3 extends over 14 amino acids. The CDR3 spells CASSSPGGNQPQHF. The CDR3 DNA reads as TGTGCCAGCAGTTCCCCCGGGGGCAATCAGCCCCAGCATTTT.

This clonotype was seen at least ten times. The genes are TRBV28 and TRBJ2-3, with 11 bases fitting TRBD2. CDR1 is MDHEN and CDR2 is SYDVKM in the germline V gene. The CDR3 totals 15 residues. The V and J ends lost 5 bases and 3 bases, in that order; junction bases with no gene match: 4. In nucleotides, the CDR3 is TGTGCCAGCAGTATAGCGGGAGGGCCTACAGATACGCAGTATTTT. Translated, it gives CASSIAGGPTDTQYF.

This clonotype has more than one count but fewer than ten. This chain links TRBV9 with TRBJ2-7; TRBD2 agrees at 8 bases. This CDR3 region has 16 residues. The V segment lost 0 bases and the J segment 3 bases; nucleotides outside the gene matches: 8. In germline, CDR1 is SGDLS, CDR2 YYNGEE. CDR3 coding DNA: TGTGCCAGCAGCGTAGACCTAGCGGGCACGATCTACGAGCAGTACTTC. Protein product: CASSVDLAGTIYEQYF.